This entry describes one TCR beta chain. Its target is not known. This sample was taken from a study of T cell responses to AZD1222 COVID-19 vaccine. Findings and caveats of the study: Distributed over spike, vaccine-associated CD4 TCRs predominated at 160-218 and 743-854. The donor cohort was predominantly white British with a female majority, and clonal diversity may have been underestimated. Baseline seropositivity occurred in only six AZD1222 recipients.

J lost 5 bases, V lost 4 bases, and 1 base had no gene match. There are 14 residues in the CDR3. The V gene's germline CDR1 is LNHDA and CDR2 SQIVND (reference sequence). This table comes from immunoSEQ multiplex PCR, and its TCRdb copy is limited to in-frame clones, with some not included. The sample contains roughly 150,000 clones, 90% to 95% of which appear only once. Material: peripheral blood, obtained 28 days after the second AZD1222 dose. The TCR was taken from an adult who received the AZD1222 COVID-19 vaccine. V usage is TRBV19 and J usage is TRBJ2-1; 11 bases map to TRBD2. CDR3 sequence reads: CASSTSGRNNEQFF. The DNA of the CDR3 is TGTGCCAGTAGTACTAGCGGGAGGAACAATGAGCAGTTCTTC.